This section outlines one T cell receptor (beta chain) sequence together with its context. Original processing notes: Reference gene primers were amplified, and this amplification served to estimate nucleated cell counts. Clones were sequenced by immunoSEQ multiplex PCR, and TCRdb holds only the in-frame ones, with some missing. V and J calls and clone size follow that table, whereas D and trimming were derived from the DNA. The table lists approximately 180,000 clones, 87% of them singletons. J was trimmed by 10 bases and V by 0 bases; bases with no gene match: 4. The V gene's germline CDR1 is SQVTM and CDR2 ANQGSEA. The CDR3 consists of 14 residues. This record comes from a study of blood T cell repertoires in COVID-19. On the study more broadly: Acute-phase and convalescent COVID-19 samples originated in the United States, Italy and Spain. From T cells, B-cell-depleted T cells, or PBMCs came the material, which was cDNA or gDNA.

The source of this sequence is a woman between 50 and 59 years old with acute or convalescent COVID-19. The sample was peripheral blood. V is TRBV29-1 and J is TRBJ1-4; 11 bases align to TRBD1. CDR3 sequence (DNA): TGCAGCGTTGAAGAGGGACAGGGGGTAGGAAAACTGTTTTTT. Translating it yields CSVEEGQGVGKLFF.